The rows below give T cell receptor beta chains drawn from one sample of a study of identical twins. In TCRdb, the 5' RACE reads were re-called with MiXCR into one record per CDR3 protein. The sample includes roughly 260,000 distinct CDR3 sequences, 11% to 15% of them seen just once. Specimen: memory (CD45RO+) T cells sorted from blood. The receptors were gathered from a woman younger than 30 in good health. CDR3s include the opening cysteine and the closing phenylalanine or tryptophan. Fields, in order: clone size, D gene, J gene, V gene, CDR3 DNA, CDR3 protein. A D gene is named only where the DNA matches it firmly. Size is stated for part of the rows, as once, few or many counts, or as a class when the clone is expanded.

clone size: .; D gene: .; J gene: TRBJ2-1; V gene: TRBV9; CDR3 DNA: TGTGCCAGCAGCGTAGGGTCTAGTGGGGACAATGAGCAGTTCTTC; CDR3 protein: CASSVGSSGDNEQFF
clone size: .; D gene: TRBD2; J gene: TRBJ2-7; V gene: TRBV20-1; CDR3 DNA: TGCAGTGCTAAGGTCGGGACTAGCGGTCTCGAGCAGTACTTC; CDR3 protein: CSAKVGTSGLEQYF
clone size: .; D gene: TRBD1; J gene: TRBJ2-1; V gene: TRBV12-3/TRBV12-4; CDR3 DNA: TGTGCCAGCAGTTTTCACAGGGGGGCCCCTAGCTCCTACAATGAGCAGTTCTTC; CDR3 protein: CASSFHRGAPSSYNEQFF
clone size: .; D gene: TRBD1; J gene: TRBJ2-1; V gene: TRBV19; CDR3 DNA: TGTGCCAGTAGCGAAGACAGGGGAACTGAGCAGTTCTTC; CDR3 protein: CASSEDRGTEQFF
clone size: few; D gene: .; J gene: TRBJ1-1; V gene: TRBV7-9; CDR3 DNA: TGTGCCAGCAGCCCCCCGCAGATTATGAACACTGAAGCTTTCTTT; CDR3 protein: CASSPPQIMNTEAFF
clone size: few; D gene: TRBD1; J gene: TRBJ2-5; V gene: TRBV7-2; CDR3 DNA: TGTGCCAGCAGCTCCTCACCGGGACAGTCCCTGACCCAGTACTTC; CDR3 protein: CASSSSPGQSLTQYF
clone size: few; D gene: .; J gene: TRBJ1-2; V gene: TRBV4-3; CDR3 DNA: TGCGCCAGCAGCCCCAATGGGCGGGGGGCCGATGGCTACACCTTC; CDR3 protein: CASSPNGRGADGYTF
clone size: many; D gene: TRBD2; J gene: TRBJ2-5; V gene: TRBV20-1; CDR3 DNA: TGCAGTGCTAAAGCGGGGGGGCCTAGAGAGACCCAGTACTTC; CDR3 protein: CSAKAGGPRETQYF
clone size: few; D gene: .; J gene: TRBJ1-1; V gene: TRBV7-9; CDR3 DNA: TGTGCCAGCAGCCCCCCACAGTGGAACACTGAAGCTTTCTTT; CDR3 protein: CASSPPQWNTEAFF
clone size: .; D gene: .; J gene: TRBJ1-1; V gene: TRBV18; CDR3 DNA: TGTGCCAGCTCCATGACAGGTCCCACTGAAGCTTTCTTT; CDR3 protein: CASSMTGPTEAFF
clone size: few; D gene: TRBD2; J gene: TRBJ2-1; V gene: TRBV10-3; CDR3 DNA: TGTGCCATCGCCATAGCGGGGGGCAACAATGAGCAGTTCTTC; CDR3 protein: CAIAIAGGNNEQFF
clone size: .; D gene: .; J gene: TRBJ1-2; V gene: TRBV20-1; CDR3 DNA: TGCAGTGCTAGTGCGGGACTCGATGGCTACACCTTC; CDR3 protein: CSASAGLDGYTF
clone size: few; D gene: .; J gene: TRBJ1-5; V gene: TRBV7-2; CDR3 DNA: TGTGCCAGCAGCAAACCGGGATTTGATCAGCCCCAGCATTTT; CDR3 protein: CASSKPGFDQPQHF
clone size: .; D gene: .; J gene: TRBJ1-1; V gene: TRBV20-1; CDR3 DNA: TGCAGTGCTAGAGATCGCCATGAAGCTTTCTTT; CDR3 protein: CSARDRHEAFF
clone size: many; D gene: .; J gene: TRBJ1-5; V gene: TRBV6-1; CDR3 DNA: TGTGCCAGCCGGAGGGGTTCGGGGAGCAATCAGCCCCAGCATTTT; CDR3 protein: CASRRGSGSNQPQHF
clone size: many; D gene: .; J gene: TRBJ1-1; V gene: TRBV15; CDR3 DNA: TGTGCCACCAGCAGTAACAGGGTCCCAGCTTTCTTT; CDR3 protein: CATSSNRVPAFF
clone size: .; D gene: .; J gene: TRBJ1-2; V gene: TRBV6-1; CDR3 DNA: TGTGCCAGCAGCCCGAACGACCTCCTCCATGGCTACACCTTC; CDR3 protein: CASSPNDLLHGYTF
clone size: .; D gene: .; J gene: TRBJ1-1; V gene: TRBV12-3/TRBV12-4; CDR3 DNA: TGTGCCAGCAGTTTCAGGGCTGGAAACACTGAAGCTTTCTTT; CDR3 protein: CASSFRAGNTEAFF
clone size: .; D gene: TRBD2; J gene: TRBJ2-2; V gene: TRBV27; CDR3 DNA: TGTGCCAGCAGTTTATTTGCGGGAGGGAGCACCGGGGAGCTGTTTTTT; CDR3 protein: CASSLFAGGSTGELFF
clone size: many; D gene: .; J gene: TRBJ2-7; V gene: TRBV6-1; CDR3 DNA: TGTGCCAGCAGATTTGGCGGGGCCCACTACGAGCAGTACTTC; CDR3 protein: CASRFGGAHYEQYF
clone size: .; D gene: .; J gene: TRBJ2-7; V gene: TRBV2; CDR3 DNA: TGTGCCAGCAGTGAGGGGGGGCTAACCCACGAGCAGTACTTC; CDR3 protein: CASSEGGLTHEQYF
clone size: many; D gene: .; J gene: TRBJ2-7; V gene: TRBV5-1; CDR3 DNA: TGCGCCAGCAGCTTTTCTCCGGAGGCAGGGCCGGGCGAGCAGTACTTC; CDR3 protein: CASSFSPEAGPGEQYF
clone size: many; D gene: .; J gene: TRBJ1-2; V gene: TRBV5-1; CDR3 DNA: TGCGCCAGCAGCTTGAGAGGATCTGAGGACTACACCTTC; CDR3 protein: CASSLRGSEDYTF
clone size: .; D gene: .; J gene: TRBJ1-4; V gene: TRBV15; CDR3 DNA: TGTGCCACCAGCAGAAGGCCCCTCGACGAAAAACTGTTTTTT; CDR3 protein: CATSRRPLDEKLFF
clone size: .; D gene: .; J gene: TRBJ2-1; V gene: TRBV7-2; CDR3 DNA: TGTGCCAGCTTGGGTGGATCCTTAACTTACAATGAGCAGTTCTTC; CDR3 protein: CASLGGSLTYNEQFF